Listed below are T cell receptor beta chains from one sample, sequenced in a study of response to subunit inactivated influenza vaccine. MiXCR, applied by TCRdb to the RT-PCR reads, yields one record per CDR3 protein. The sample yields about 190,000 distinct CDR3 sequences, 13% to 15% seen once. The specimen comprised CD8+ T cells sorted from PBMCs, sampled around 5 days after vaccination. The receptor set was obtained from a middle-aged man who received an inactivated influenza vaccine. Both conserved end residues are part of each CDR3. A D gene is named only where the DNA matches it firmly. Expanded clones get a size class; other rows say once, few or many, or leave the size out.

CDR3 DNA,CDR3 protein,clone size,V gene,J gene,D gene
TGTGCCAGCAGTTTCCAACGCGATGAGCAGTTCTTC,CASSFQRDEQFF,NA,TRBV12-3/TRBV12-4,TRBJ2-1,NA
TGCGCCAGCAGCCAAGGGTGGACAGGGGGCTATGGCTACACCTTC,CASSQGWTGGYGYTF,few,TRBV4-3,TRBJ1-2,TRBD1
TGTGCCAGCAGTTACGGGGGCAGCTCCTATAATTCACCCCTCCACTTT,CASSYGGSSYNSPLHF,NA,TRBV6-5,TRBJ1-6,NA
TGTGCCAGCAGCTTAGAGCCGGGACTCAATCAGCCCCAGCATTTT,CASSLEPGLNQPQHF,few,TRBV7-6,TRBJ1-5,NA
TGTGCCAGCAGTGCGGACGGGTTCAATCAGCCCCAGCATTTT,CASSADGFNQPQHF,many,TRBV12-3/TRBV12-4,TRBJ1-5,NA
TGTGCCAGCAGTTACGGTGCAGGGTTAGGGGAGCTGTTTTTT,CASSYGAGLGELFF,once,TRBV6-2/TRBV6-3,TRBJ2-2,NA
TGTGCCAGCAGCCTAAATGGACTGGCCGAAAGGGATACGCAGTATTTT,CASSLNGLAERDTQYF,many,TRBV11-2,TRBJ2-3,NA
TGTGCCAGCAGTTACTCGTCCAGCACAGATACGCAGTATTTT,CASSYSSSTDTQYF,few,TRBV6-5,TRBJ2-3,NA
TGTGCCAGCAGCCCACCCATACAAGATACGCAGTATTTT,CASSPPIQDTQYF,NA,TRBV6-2/TRBV6-3,TRBJ2-3,NA
TGTGCCAGCAGCCTCGAGAGGAGCTCCTACAATGAGCAGTTCTTC,CASSLERSSYNEQFF,few,TRBV11-2,TRBJ2-1,NA
TGTGCCACCGGGACTAGGAGGGAGACCCAGTACTTC,CATGTRRETQYF,NA,TRBV25-1,TRBJ2-5,TRBD2
TGTGCCAGCAGTTTAACGGCCGTGGGGCTCGCGAATGAGCAGTTCTTC,CASSLTAVGLANEQFF,many,TRBV27,TRBJ2-1,NA
TGTGCCAGCAGCTCAACAGGGGGCCCGAGCACAGATACGCAGTATTTT,CASSSTGGPSTDTQYF,few,TRBV7-6,TRBJ2-3,TRBD1
TGTGCCAGCAGTTACTCGCACAGAGTGTACGAGCAGTACTTC,CASSYSHRVYEQYF,few,TRBV6-5,TRBJ2-7,NA
TGTGCCAGCAGTTTACTGATCTCCAACACTGAAGCTTTCTTT,CASSLLISNTEAFF,NA,TRBV28,TRBJ1-1,NA
TGCAGTGCTAGAGCTCCCGACAGAGCCTCCTATAATTCACCCCTCCACTTT,CSARAPDRASYNSPLHF,few,TRBV20-1,TRBJ1-6,NA
TGCGCCAGCAGCCGCGGACTCCCGCCCAACTACGAGCAGTACTTC,CASSRGLPPNYEQYF,NA,TRBV4-1,TRBJ2-7,NA
TGTGCCAGCAGCCCCGGGACAGGCCATAATCAGCAGTACTTC,CASSPGTGHNQQYF,few,TRBV7-9,TRBJ2-7,TRBD1
TGTGCCAGCAGTACCTCAGGCGGCATGAACACTGAAGCTTTCTTT,CASSTSGGMNTEAFF,few,TRBV9,TRBJ1-1,NA
TGTGCCAGCACCTCAGGGATAAAGGGCAATCAGCCCCAGCATTTT,CASTSGIKGNQPQHF,few,TRBV7-8,TRBJ1-5,NA